Sequencing of this T cell receptor beta chain was carried out in a study of human T cells and chemical hapten exposure. Time point in this sample: patch test 1, 2 weeks after DPC sensitization. Treatment: therapeutic diphenylcyclopropenone sensitization with weekly scalp DPC. Participating donors were patients with alopecia, aged 18 to 70 years, considered appropriate candidates for DPC. One entry per CDR3 protein, called by TCRdb with MiXCR from the RACE reads. The table shows 65,000 to 85,000 distinct CDR3 sequences, with 10% occurring only once. Germline CDR1 is KGHDR and CDR2 is SFDVKD. Trimming pared 4 bases from V and 4 bases from J, leaving 13 bases between. The length of the CDR3 is 14 residues. Regarding the study as a whole: Patch test score tracked positively with PT1 expanded TCR counts.

This clonotype was counted a few times. Its matching antigen is unknown. The sequenced sample was whole blood, obtained in connection with sensitization to the hapten diphenylcyclopropenone (DPC). The TCR originated in a woman aged 45-59 years with alopecia areata. Some clones in this sample may be carry-over from other donors' samples. This chain uses TRBV24-1 with TRBJ2-7; D possibly corresponds to TRBD2 (6 bases). CDR3 nucleotide sequence: TGTGCCACCAGTGACCCGGGACTCCCTTACGAGCAGTACTTC. Amino acid sequence: CATSDPGLPYEQYF.